This T cell receptor (beta chain) was captured by sequencing in a study of regulatory T cells in long-lasting Graves disease. Study-wide points: There were preferences for TRBV28, TRBJ1-2 and TRBJ2-5 in persistent disease. TCR diversity was lower in persistent than newly diagnosed Graves' disease.

Sample time point: persistent/refractory GD, antithyroid drugs over 5 years with positive TRAb. PBMC-derived RNA was used for the TCR library. Graves' disease diagnoses used American Thyroid Association guidelines. The CDR3 length is 11 residues. Germline CDR1 reads SNHLY; CDR2 reads FYNNEI. V lost 7 bases to trimming and J lost 5 bases, with 8 bases between them. This clonotype was recorded many times. Its antigen is unknown. Building the TCR beta libraries relied on iRepertoire HTBI primers, and CDR3 regions underwent Arm-PCR. Original methodology: The samples yielded roughly 60 TRBV and around 15 TRBJ segments. TCRdb redid the calling of the multiplex PCR reads with MiXCR, one entry per CDR3 protein. V and J calls and clone size were set by TCRdb, not the authors. Among 400,000 to 600,000 distinct CDR3 sequences listed, 20% to 25% were seen once.

Specimen: peripheral blood mononuclear cells (PBMCs), collected when the disease was refractory, from a patient treated with antithyroid drugs. J is TRBJ2-5 and V is TRBV2; weak D call: TRBD2 (5 bases). The TCR comes from a female donor with Graves disease. The CDR3 loop is CASNRGETQYF. The DNA of the CDR3 is TGTGCCAGCAATCGAGGGGAGACCCAGTACTTC.